This T cell receptor (beta chain) was obtained from a study of T cells after posttransplantation cyclophosphamide. Methotrexate plus calcineurin inhibitor accompanied controls' myeloablative marrow transplants; sampling was 1 year later. Study conclusions and caveats: Recipient CMV seropositivity and CMV reactivation strongly tracked TRB clonality.

Method: immunoSEQ multiplex PCR; TCRdb's copy keeps in-frame clones and lacks some. The sample holds approximately 21,000 clones, 80% to 90% seen once. A single count supports this clone. Its specificity is unknown. The length of the CDR3 is 16 residues. Germline assignment: CDR1 LGHNA and CDR2 YSLEER. With V trimmed by 0 bases and J by 8 bases, 12 bases remained unmatched. This chain links TRBV4-3 with TRBJ2-5, with 7 bases that match TRBD2. The sequences come from PBMCs, collected about 400 days after allogeneic stem cell transplant with calcineurin inhibitor and methotrexate. This receptor was taken from a female patient younger than 45 who received an allogeneic stem cell transplant from an unrelated donor, was CMV-positive, and had acute and chronic GVHD. Some of the T cells might come from the graft donor. The CDR3 region has the DNA TGCGCCAGCAGCCAAGACCAGCGGGGCTCCCCCAATACCCAGTACTTC. Amino acids: CASSQDQRGSPNTQYF.